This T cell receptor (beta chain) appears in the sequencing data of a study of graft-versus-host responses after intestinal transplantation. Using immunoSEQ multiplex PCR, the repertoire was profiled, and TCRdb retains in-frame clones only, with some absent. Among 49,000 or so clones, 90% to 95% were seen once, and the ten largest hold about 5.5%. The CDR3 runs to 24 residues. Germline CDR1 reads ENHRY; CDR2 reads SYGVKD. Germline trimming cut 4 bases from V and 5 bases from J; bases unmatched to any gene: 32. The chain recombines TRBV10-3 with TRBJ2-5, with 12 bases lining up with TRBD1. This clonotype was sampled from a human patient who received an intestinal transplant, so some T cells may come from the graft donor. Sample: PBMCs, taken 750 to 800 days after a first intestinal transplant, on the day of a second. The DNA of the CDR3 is TGTGCCATCAGTGCTCCTAAAGAGGGGCTCTTCACGACCTGGGGACAGGGGGCTCGGGAGACCCAGTACTTC. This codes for CAISAPKEGLFTTWGQGARETQYF.